This T cell receptor beta chain comes out of a study of blood T cell repertoires in COVID-19 (dated by TCRdb to about 2020). The study in broad terms: Samples from collaborators originated in the United States, Italy and Spain and spanned both the acute and convalescent phases of COVID-19. Deeply sampled blood TCRbeta repertoires from subjects exposed to, actively infected with, or recovered from COVID-19 were included in the dataset. Samples were obtained from the ongoing ImmuneRACE study (first 160 participants) and from 1,254 subjects provided by 6 global collaborators. A de-identified subject ID, COVID-19 status, age in years and sex were almost always included in the sample metadata. The prospective study material was composed of cDNA or gDNA derived from T cells, B-cell-depleted T cells, or PBMCs. HLA class I and class II types, where available, came from metadata supplied by the sample provider rather than from assay-based typing. A freely available public database, intended as a resource for researchers studying the immune response to SARS-CoV-2, is where the repertoires were released. General conclusions and limits of the study: The quantity of clinical and demographic metadata differed by source and by participant and was supplied without curation.

TCRbeta CDR3 regions were amplified from genomic DNA by means of the immunoSEQ Assay, a bias-controlled multiplex PCR. From the authors' description of their analysis: The number of nucleated cells in each sample was estimated by amplification of reference gene primers within the assay. Sequence reads were collapsed and filtered to measure the absolute abundance of every unique TCRbeta CDR3 rearrangement. For each sample, productive Simpson clonality was calculated as the square root of Simpson's diversity index over productive rearrangements. This immuneACCESS table, as held by TCRdb, lists in-frame sequences with V and J called but not all clones. Of the missing ones, under half trace to an unresolved V gene in checked studies; the others have no known cause. The D gene and trimming were derived from the DNA, and the V and J assignments and clone size from that table. Counted in this sample were approximately 250,000 clones; under 90% of them appeared once. 8% to 9.5% of the sample is taken by the ten largest.

About this clone itself: Its antigen is unknown. No qualities accompany the bases; no much larger clone lies one base away.

Each collaborating institution followed its own protocols to collect whole blood in K2EDTA tubes. For TCRbeta analysis, collaborators shipped samples in one of three forms: frozen whole blood, isolated PBMCs, or DNA extracted from either of those sample types. V loses 4 bases, J loses 3 bases, and the germline ends lie 6 bases apart. The germline V gene sets CDR1 to SNHLY and CDR2 to FYNNEI. There are 12 amino acids in the CDR3, from cysteine to phenylalanine inclusive. The read is trimmed to its CDR3 DNA, 36 bases read in frame from base 1. The material sequenced was peripheral blood. The origin of this receptor is a human donor in a cohort sampled during active COVID-19. The sequence joins TRBV2 to TRBJ1-1, with no D gene named confidently. Here the CDR3 is given as CASSGQYTEAFF. The DNA reads TGTGCCAGCAGTGGGCAGTACACTGAAGCTTTCTTT.